These 8 T cell receptor beta chains were sequenced from one sample in a study of blood T cell repertoires in COVID-19. Profiling relied on immunoSEQ multiplex PCR, and the TCRdb table lists in-frame clones only, not all of them. Among about 160,000 clones listed, roughly 90% were seen once. The source material was PBMCs or T cells enriched from blood (not recorded which). The receptor source for this set is a woman aged 40 to 49 who had been exposed to COVID-19.

The chain employs TRBV2 and TRBJ1-5; possibly TRBD1 for D (5 bases). V was pared by 3 bases and J by 3 bases, with 12 bases between. In germline, CDR1 is SNHLY, CDR2 FYNNEI. The CDR3 runs 15 residues. The CDR3 loop reads CASSEQGTYNQPQHF. DNA for the CDR3: TGTGCCAGCAGTGAGCAGGGCACGTACAATCAGCCCCAGCATTTT.

This sequence joins TRBV7-6 and TRBJ2-7; TRBD2 is a possible D gene (6 bases). The CDR3 has 14 residues. The germline V and J ends were trimmed by 5 bases and 2 bases, with 13 bases remaining between them. Germline V lookup: CDR1 SGHVS, CDR2 FNYEAQ. The CDR3 spells CASSPGLMAYEQYF. CDR3 bases: TGTGCCAGCAGCCCGGGACTGATGGCCTACGAGCAGTACTTC.

The chain joins TRBV6-6 to TRBJ2-7; 8 bases are shared with TRBD1. Per the germline V gene, CDR1 is MNHNY and CDR2 is SVGAGI (reference sequence). The CDR3 has 13 amino acids. V lost 7 bases, J lost 3 bases, and 5 bases stayed unmatched. The CDR3 loop is CASTWDRFYEQYF. DNA for the CDR3: TGTGCCAGCACCTGGGACAGGTTCTACGAGCAGTACTTC.

The chain employs TRBV9 and TRBJ1-1, with TRBD1 as a possible D gene (6 bases). This CDR3 has 15 residues. With 2 bases removed from V and 1 base from J, the gap between germline ends came to 12 bases. Germline V gene sequence: CDR1 SGDLS, CDR2 YYNGEE. The CDR3 sequence is CASSVRTTGNTEAFF. The CDR3 nucleotides are TGTGCCAGCAGCGTCCGAACGACAGGGAACACTGAAGCTTTCTTT.

The chain links TRBV4-1 to TRBJ1-1, with D unclear. Trimming stripped 1 base from V and 4 bases from J, with 25 bases between. CDR3 length equals 19 residues. Per the germline V gene, CDR1 is MGHRA and CDR2 is YSYEKL. CDR3 region: CASSQGPSRRRREGTEAFF. In DNA, the CDR3 is TGCGCCAGCAGCCAAGGGCCATCCAGAAGAAGGAGGGAAGGCACTGAAGCTTTCTTT.

Here the CDR3 reads CASSPATNEKLFF. DNA of the CDR3: TGTGCCAGCAGTCCGGCAACTAATGAAAAACTGTTTTTT. The chain couples TRBV12-3 or TRBV12-4 to TRBJ1-4, with D unresolved. The CDR3 spans 13 residues. Trimming left V 5 bases short and J 0 bases short, with 4 bases between.

The chain is built from TRBV4-1 and TRBJ1-5, with TRBD1 matching over 8 bases. Losses at the gene ends were 4 bases for V and 8 bases for J; bases not matched to a gene: 10. CDR3 length equals 15 residues. Looked up from germline, CDR1 is MGHRA and CDR2 is YSYEKL. CDR3 in amino acids: CASSPRDRTQEPQHF. The CDR3 DNA follows: TGCGCCAGCAGCCCGAGGGACAGGACACAGGAGCCCCAGCATTTT.

This rearrangement joins TRBV9 to TRBJ2-1; perhaps TRBD2 as D (7 bases). The CDR3 sequence is 16 residues long. Per germline, CDR1 SGDLS and CDR2 YYNGEE. V shed 4 bases and J shed 4 bases, with 18 bases lying between them. The CDR3 bases are TGTGCCAGCAGCCCCCACGCGGGGGCCCTATACAATGAGCAGTTCTTC. This codes for CASSPHAGALYNEQFF.